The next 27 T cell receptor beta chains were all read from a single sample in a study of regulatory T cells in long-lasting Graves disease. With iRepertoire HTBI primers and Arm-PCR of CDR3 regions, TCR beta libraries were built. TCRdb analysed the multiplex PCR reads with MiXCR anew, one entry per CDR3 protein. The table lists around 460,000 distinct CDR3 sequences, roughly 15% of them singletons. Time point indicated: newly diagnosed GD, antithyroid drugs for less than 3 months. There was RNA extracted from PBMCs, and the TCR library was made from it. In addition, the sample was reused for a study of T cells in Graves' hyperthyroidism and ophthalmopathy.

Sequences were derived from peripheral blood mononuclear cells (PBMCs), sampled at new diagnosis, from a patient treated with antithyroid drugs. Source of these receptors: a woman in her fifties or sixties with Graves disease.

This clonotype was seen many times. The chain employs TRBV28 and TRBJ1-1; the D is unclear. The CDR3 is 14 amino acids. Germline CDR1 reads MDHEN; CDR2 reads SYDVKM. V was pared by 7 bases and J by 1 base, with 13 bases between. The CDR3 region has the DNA TGTGCCAGCACACCTATACACGAGAACACTGAAGCTTTCTTT. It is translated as CASTPIHENTEAFF.

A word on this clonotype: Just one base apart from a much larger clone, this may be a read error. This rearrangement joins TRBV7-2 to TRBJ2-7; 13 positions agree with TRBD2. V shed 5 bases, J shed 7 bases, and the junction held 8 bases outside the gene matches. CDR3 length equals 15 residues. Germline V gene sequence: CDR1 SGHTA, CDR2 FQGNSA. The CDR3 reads CASSRGLAGVDEQYF. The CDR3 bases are TGTGCCAGCAGCCGAGGACTAGCGGGAGTGGATGAGCAGTACTTC.

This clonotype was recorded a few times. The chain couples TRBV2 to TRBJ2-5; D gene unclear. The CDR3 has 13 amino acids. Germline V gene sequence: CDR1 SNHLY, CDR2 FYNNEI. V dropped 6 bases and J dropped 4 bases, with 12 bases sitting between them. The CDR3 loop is CASRAERLETQYF. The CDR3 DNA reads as TGTGCCAGCAGAGCTGAGCGCCTAGAGACCCAGTACTTC.

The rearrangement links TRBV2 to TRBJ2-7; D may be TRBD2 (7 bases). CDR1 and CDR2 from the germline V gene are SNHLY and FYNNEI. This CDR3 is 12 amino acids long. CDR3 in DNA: TGTACCGAGGGGGGGGGCTCCTACGAGCAGTACTTC. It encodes CTEGGGSYEQYF.

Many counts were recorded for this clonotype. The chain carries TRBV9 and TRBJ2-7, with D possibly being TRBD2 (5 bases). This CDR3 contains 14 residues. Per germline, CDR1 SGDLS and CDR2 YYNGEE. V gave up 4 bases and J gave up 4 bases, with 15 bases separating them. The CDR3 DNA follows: TGTGCCAGCAGCATCGGTCTAGCAGAATACGAGCAGTACTTC. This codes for CASSIGLAEYEQYF. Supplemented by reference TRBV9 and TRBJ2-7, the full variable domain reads DSGVTQTPKHLITATGQRVTLRCSPRSGDLSVYWYQQSLDQGLQFLIQYYNGEERAKGNILERFSAQQFPDLHSELNLSSLELGDSALYFCASSIGLAEYEQYFGPGTRLTVT.

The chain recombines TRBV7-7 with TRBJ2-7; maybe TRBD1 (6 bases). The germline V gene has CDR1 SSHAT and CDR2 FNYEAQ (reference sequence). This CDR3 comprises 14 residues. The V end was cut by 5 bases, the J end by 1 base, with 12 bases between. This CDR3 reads CASSLNGQSYEQYF. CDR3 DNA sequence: TGTGCCAGCAGCCTCAATGGACAGTCCTACGAGCAGTACTTC.

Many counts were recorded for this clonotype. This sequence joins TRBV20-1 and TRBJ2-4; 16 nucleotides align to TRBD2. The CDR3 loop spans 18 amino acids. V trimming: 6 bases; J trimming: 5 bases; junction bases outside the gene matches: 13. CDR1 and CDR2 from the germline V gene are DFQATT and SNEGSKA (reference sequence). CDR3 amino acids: CSAIRGTSGRGLENIQYF. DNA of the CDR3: TGCAGTGCCATTCGAGGGACTAGCGGGAGGGGGTTGGAAAACATTCAGTACTTC.

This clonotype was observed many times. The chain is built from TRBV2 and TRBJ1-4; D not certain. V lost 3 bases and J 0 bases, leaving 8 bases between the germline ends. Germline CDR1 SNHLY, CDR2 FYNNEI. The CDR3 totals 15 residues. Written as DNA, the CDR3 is TGTGCCAGCAGTGACCCCACCACAACTAATGAAAAACTGTTTTTT. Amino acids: CASSDPTTTNEKLFF.

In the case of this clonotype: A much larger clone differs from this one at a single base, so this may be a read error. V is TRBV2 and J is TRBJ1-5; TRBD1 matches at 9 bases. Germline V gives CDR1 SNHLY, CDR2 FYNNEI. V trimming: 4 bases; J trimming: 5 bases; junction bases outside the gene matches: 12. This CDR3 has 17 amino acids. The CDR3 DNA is TGTGCCAGCAGTGCGCTATACGGACAGGGGCGCGATCAGCCCCAGCATTTT. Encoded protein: CASSALYGQGRDQPQHF.

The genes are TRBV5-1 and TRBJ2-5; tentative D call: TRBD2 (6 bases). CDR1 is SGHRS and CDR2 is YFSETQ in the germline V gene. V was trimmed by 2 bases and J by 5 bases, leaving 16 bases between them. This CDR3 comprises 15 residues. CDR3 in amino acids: CASSFREKLRETQYF. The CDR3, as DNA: TGCGCCAGCAGCTTCCGGGAGAAATTGCGGGAGACCCAGTACTTC.

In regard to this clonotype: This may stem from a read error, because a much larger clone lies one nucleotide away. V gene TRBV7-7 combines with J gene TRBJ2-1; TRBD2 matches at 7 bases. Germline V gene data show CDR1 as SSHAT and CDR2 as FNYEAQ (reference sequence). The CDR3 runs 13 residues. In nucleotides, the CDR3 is TGTACCAGCAGCTTTGGGAGCGGGACTGAGCAGTTCTTC. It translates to CTSSFGSGTEQFF.

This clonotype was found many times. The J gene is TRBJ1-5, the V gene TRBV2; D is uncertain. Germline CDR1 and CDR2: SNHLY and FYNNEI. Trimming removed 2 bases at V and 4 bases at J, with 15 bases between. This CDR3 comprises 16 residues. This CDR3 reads CASSELGPGSNQPQHF. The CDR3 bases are TGTGCCAGCAGTGAATTAGGGCCAGGCTCGAATCAGCCCCAGCATTTT.

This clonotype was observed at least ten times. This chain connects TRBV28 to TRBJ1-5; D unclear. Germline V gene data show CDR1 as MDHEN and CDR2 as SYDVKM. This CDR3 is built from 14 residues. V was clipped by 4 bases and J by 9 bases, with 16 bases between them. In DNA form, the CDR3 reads TGTGCCAGCAGTTCTTCAGGTGCATCACGGCCCCAGCATTTT. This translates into CASSSSGASRPQHF. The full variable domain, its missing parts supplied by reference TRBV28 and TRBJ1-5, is DVKVTQSSRYLVKRTGEKVFLECVQDMDHENMFWYRQDPGLGLRLIYFSYDVKMKEKGDIPEGYSVSREKKERFSLILESASTNQTSMYLCASSSSGASRPQHFGDGTRLSIL.

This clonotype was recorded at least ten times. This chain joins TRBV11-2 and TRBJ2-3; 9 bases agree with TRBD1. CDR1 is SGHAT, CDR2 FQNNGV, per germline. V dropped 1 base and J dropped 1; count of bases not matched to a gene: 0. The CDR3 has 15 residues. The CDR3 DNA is TGTGCCAGCAGCTTAGGGACAGGGGGCACAGATACGCAGTATTTT. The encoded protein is CASSLGTGGTDTQYF.

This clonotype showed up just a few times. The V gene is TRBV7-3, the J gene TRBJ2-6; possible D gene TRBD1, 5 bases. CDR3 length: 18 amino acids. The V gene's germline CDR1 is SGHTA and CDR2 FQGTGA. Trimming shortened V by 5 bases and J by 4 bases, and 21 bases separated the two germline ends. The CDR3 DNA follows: TGTGCCAGCAGCCCACGTCCCCCAGGGTTGAGGGGGGCCAACGTCCTGACTTTC. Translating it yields CASSPRPPGLRGANVLTF. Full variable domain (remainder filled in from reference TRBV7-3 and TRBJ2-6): GAGVSQTPSNKVTEKGKYVELRCDPISGHTALYWYRQSLGQGPEFLIYFQGTGAADDSGLPNDRFFAVRPEGSVSTLKIQRTERGDSAVYLCASSPRPPGLRGANVLTFGAGSRLTVL.

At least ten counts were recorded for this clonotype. The CDR3 sequence is CASSLGFPGSYEQYF. The CDR3 nucleotides read TGTGCCAGCAGCTTGGGTTTCCCGGGCTCCTACGAGCAGTACTTC. This chain links TRBV5-8 with TRBJ2-7; D remains unclear. CDR1 is SGHTS and CDR2 is YDEGEE in the germline V gene. The CDR3 contains 15 residues. V shed 0 bases and J shed 0 bases, with 10 bases lying between them.

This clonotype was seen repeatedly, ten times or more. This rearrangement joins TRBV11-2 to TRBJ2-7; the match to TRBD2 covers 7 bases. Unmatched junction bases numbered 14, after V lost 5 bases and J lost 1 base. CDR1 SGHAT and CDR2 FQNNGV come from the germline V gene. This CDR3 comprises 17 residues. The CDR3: CASSPGGGTYDSYEQYF. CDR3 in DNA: TGTGCCAGCAGCCCTGGGGGGGGGACCTACGATTCCTACGAGCAGTACTTC.

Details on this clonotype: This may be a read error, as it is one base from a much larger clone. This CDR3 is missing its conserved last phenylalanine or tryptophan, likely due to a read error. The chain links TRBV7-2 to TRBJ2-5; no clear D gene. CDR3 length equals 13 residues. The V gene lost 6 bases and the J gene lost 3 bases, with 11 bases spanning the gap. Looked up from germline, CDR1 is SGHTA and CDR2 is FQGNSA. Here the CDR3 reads CASSQPAKETQYL. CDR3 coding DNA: TGTGCCAGCAGTCAACCAGCAAAAGAGACCCAGTACCTC.

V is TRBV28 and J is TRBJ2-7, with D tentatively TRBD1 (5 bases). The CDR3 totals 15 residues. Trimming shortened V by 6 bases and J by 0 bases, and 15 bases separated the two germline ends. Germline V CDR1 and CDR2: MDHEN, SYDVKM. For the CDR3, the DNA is TGTGCCAGCAGCCTTACAGGAGAGCACTCCTACGAGCAGTACTTC. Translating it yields CASSLTGEHSYEQYF.

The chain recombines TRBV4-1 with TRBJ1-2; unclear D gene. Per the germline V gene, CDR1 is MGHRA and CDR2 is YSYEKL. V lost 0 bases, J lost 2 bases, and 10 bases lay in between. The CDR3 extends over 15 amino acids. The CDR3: CASSQDGRENYGYTF. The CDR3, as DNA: TGCGCCAGCAGCCAAGATGGAAGGGAGAACTATGGCTACACCTTC.

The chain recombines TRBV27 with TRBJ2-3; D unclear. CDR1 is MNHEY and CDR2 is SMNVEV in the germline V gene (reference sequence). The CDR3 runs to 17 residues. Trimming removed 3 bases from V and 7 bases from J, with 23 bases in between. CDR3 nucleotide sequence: TGTGCCAGCAGTTTTGTACAGTCCTTGGGAATGAGGTATACGCAGTATTTT. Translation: CASSFVQSLGMRYTQYF.

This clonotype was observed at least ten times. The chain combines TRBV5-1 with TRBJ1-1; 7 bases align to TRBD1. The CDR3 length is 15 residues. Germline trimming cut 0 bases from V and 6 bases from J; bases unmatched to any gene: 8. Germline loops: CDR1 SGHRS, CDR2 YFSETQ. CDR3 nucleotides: TGCGCCAGCAGCTTGGCCAACCAGGGGGACCCTGAAGCTTTCTTT. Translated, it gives CASSLANQGDPEAFF.

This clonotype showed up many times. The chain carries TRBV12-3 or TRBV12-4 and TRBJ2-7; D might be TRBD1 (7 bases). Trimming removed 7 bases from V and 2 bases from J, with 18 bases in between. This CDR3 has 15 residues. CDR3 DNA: TGTGCCAGCAACGGAGGGACAGTTTCTACCTACGAGCAGTACTTC. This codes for CASNGGTVSTYEQYF.

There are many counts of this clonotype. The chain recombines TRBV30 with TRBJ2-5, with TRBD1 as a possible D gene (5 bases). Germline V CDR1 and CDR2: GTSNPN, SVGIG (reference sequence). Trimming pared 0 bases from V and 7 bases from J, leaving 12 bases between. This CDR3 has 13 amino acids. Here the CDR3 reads CAWSVYVQGTQYF. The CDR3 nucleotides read TGTGCCTGGAGTGTATACGTCCAGGGGACCCAGTACTTC.

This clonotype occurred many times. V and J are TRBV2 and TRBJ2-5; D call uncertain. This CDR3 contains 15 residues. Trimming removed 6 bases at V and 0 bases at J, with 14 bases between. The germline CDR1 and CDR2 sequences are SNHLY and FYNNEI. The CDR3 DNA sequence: TGTGCCAGCAGGACGCCCGCAACGTACCAAGAGACCCAGTACTTC. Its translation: CASRTPATYQETQYF.

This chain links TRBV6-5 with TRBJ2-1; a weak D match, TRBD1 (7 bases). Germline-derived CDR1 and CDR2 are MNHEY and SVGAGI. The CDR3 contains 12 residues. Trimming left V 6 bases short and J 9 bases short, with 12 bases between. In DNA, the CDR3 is TGTGCCAGCAGCTACAGGGGAGGTGAGCAGTTCTTC. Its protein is CASSYRGGEQFF.

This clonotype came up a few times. CDR3: CATRGQGEVTQYF. The CDR3 DNA reads TGTGCCACCAGAGGACAGGGGGAGGTGACCCAGTACTTC. The chain combines TRBV24-1 with TRBJ2-5, with 10 bases lining up with TRBD1. Trimming cost V 7 bases and J 7 bases; bases outside gene matches: 5. CDR3 length: 13 amino acids. CDR1 and CDR2 from the germline V gene are KGHDR and SFDVKD.